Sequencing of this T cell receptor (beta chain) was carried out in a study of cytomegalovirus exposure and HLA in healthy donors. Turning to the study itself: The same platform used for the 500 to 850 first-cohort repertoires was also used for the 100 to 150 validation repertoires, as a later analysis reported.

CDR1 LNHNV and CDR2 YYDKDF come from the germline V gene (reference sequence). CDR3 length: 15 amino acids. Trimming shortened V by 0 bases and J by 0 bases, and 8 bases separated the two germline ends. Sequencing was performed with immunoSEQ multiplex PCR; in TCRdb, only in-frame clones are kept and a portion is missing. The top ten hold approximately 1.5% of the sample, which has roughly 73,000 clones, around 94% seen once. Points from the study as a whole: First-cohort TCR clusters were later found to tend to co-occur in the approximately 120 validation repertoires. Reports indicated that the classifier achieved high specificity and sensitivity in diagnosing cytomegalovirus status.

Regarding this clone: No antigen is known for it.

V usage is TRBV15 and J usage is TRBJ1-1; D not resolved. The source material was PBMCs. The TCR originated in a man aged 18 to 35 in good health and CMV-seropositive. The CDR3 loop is CATSREIEMNTEAFF. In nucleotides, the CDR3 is TGTGCCACCAGCAGAGAAATCGAGATGAACACTGAAGCTTTCTTT.